The clone carrying this TCR beta chain appeared once. The data stem from a study of control samples from healthy donors and cancer patients. This CDR3 contains 13 residues. With 8 bases removed from V and 6 bases from J, the gap between germline ends came to 15 bases. Libraries were prepared by immunoSEQ multiplex PCR; TCRdb keeps only in-frame clonotypes and omits some of them. The top ten hold roughly 1.5% of the sample, which has around 200,000 clones, about 93% seen once. The specimen was blood. The rearrangement joins TRBV12-3 or TRBV12-4 to TRBJ2-3, with D possibly matching TRBD1 (7 bases). This TCR was sampled from a man aged 18-30 years in good health. In DNA form, the CDR3 reads TGTGCCAGCCTCAGGGGGGACGGGGATACGCAGTATTTT. It codes for CASLRGDGDTQYF.